This is a list of T cell receptor beta chains from one sample in a study of blood T cell repertoires in COVID-19. Here immunoSEQ multiplex PCR was the method, and the copy in TCRdb shows in-frame clones only, minus some. The sample lists some 26,000 clones, about 89% occurring once. Sequenced: peripheral blood. The receptors derive from a human donor in a cohort sampled during active COVID-19. Both conserved end residues are part of each CDR3. Each record gives: CDR3 length, clone size, J gene, V gene, D gene, CDR3 protein, CDR3 DNA. D genes are given only for firm matches. Size values are once, few and many counts, or a class for expanded clones, and some rows have none.

len: 14; abundance: NA; j_gene: TRBJ2-5; v_gene: TRBV11-1; d_gene: TRBD1; CDR3aa: CASSLDRGYETQYF; CDR3nt: TGTGCCAGCAGCTTGGACAGGGGATACGAGACCCAGTACTTC
len: 15; abundance: once; j_gene: TRBJ2-5; v_gene: TRBV7-2; d_gene: TRBD2; CDR3aa: CASSNQRGGGETQYF; CDR3nt: TGTGCCAGCAGCAACCAGCGGGGTGGTGGCGAGACCCAGTACTTC
len: 16; abundance: NA; j_gene: TRBJ1-3; v_gene: TRBV5-1; d_gene: NA; CDR3aa: CASSLFSAGNGNTIYF; CDR3nt: TGCGCCAGCAGCTTGTTTTCGGCAGGGAATGGAAACACCATATATTTT
len: 12; abundance: NA; j_gene: TRBJ2-4; v_gene: TRBV2; d_gene: NA; CDR3aa: CASSERSNIQYF; CDR3nt: TGTGCCAGCAGTGAACGTTCGAACATTCAGTACTTC
len: 16; abundance: NA; j_gene: TRBJ1-2; v_gene: TRBV14; d_gene: NA; CDR3aa: CASSRGGGLANYGYTF; CDR3nt: TGTGCCAGCAGTCGGGGCGGGGGCCTAGCTAACTATGGCTACACCTTC
len: 14; abundance: NA; j_gene: TRBJ1-6; v_gene: TRBV28; d_gene: TRBD1; CDR3aa: CASNLRDRGSPLHF; CDR3nt: TGTGCCAGCAATCTTCGGGACAGGGGCTCACCCCTCCACTTT
len: 15; abundance: NA; j_gene: TRBJ2-7; v_gene: TRBV6-5; d_gene: NA; CDR3aa: CASIDLGIGGYEQYF; CDR3nt: TGTGCCAGCATCGACCTCGGCATAGGAGGTTACGAGCAGTACTTC
len: 14; abundance: NA; j_gene: TRBJ1-2; v_gene: TRBV7-8; d_gene: NA; CDR3aa: CASSLTTDVYGYTF; CDR3nt: TGTGCCAGCAGCTTAACGACAGATGTCTATGGCTACACCTTC
len: 13; abundance: NA; j_gene: TRBJ2-7; v_gene: TRBV27; d_gene: TRBD1; CDR3aa: CASTRTGGYEQYF; CDR3nt: TGTGCCAGCACCAGGACAGGGGGCTACGAGCAGTACTTC
len: 14; abundance: NA; j_gene: TRBJ1-6; v_gene: TRBV5-4; d_gene: TRBD1; CDR3aa: CASSSRTGNSPLHF; CDR3nt: TGTGCCAGCAGCTCGAGGACAGGAAATTCACCCCTCCACTTT